The 5 T cell receptor beta chains listed next were all sequenced from one sample in a study of T cell repertoires in cytomegalovirus infection. TCRdb re-called the reads through MiXCR, storing one row per CDR3 protein. The table has 150,000 to 200,000 distinct CDR3 sequences, roughly 9.8% seen once; the top ten hold approximately 4.2%. The sequenced sample consisted of PBMCs. Receptors were obtained from a human donor in good health (CMV status not recorded). Some clones in this sample may be carry-over from other donors' samples.

The table lists this clonotype with many counts. The chain employs TRBV27 and TRBJ2-2; 7 nucleotides match TRBD1. Looked up from germline, CDR1 is MNHEY and CDR2 is SMNVEV (reference sequence). The CDR3 is 14 residues long. J was trimmed by 3 bases and V by 3 bases; bases with no gene match: 1. The DNA for the CDR3 is TGTGCCAGCAGTTTGACAGGGTACACCGGGGAGCTGTTTTTT. Its translation is CASSLTGYTGELFF.

The table lists this clonotype with many counts. V and J are TRBV7-8 and TRBJ1-2; D unresolved. V lost 1 base and J lost 8, with 17 bases in between. The V gene's germline CDR1 is SGHVS and CDR2 FQNEAQ. CDR3 length equals 15 residues. DNA for the CDR3: TGTGCCAGCAGCTTAGAGCCCGAGGGCCGGCGGGGCTACACCTTC. This codes for CASSLEPEGRRGYTF.

The rearrangement uses TRBV7-2 and TRBJ2-1; D is unresolved. The CDR3 is 16 amino acids. CDR1 and CDR2 (germline): SGHTA, FQGNSA. V was shortened by 0 bases and J by 1 base, with 10 bases between the two germline ends. CDR3 coding DNA: TGTGCCAGCAGCTTAGCCCACGCTTCTTCCTACAATGAGCAGTTCTTC. The encoded protein is CASSLAHASSYNEQFF.

This clonotype was detected ten times or more. This rearrangement joins TRBV29-1 to TRBJ1-4, with no clear D. Deletions cut 5 bases from V and 5 bases from J, with 9 bases between. The CDR3 spans 12 residues. Germline CDR1 and CDR2: SQVTM and ANQGSEA. CDR3 sequence reads: CSVRGQNEKLFF. The DNA of the CDR3 is TGCAGCGTTCGTGGGCAGAATGAAAAACTGTTTTTT. Looking up the rest from reference TRBV29-1 and TRBJ1-4 gives the full variable domain: SAVISQKPSRDICQRGTSLTIQCQVDSQVTMMFWYRQQPGQSLTLIATANQGSEATYESGFVIDKFPISRPNLTFSTLTVSNMSPEDSSIYLCSVRGQNEKLFFGSGTQLSVL.

This clonotype was detected many times. The chain joins TRBV19 to TRBJ1-2, with unresolved D. The CDR3 sequence is 12 residues long. V lost 11 bases to trimming and J lost 4 bases, with 14 bases between them. The V gene's germline CDR1 is LNHDA and CDR2 SQIVND (reference sequence). CDR3 sequence: CAGTRSGYGYTF. The CDR3, as DNA: TGTGCCGGAACAAGGAGCGGCTATGGCTACACCTTC.